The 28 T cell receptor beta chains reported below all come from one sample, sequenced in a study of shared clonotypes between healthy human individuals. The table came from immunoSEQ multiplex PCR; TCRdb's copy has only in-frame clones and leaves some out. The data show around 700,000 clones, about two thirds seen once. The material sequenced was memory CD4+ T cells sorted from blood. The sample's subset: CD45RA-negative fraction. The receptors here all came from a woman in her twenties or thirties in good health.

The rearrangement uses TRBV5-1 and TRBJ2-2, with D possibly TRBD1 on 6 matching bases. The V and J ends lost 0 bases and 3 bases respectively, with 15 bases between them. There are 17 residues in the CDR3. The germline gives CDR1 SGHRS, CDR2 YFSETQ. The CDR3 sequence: CASSLDVMGQYTGELFF. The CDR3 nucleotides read TGCGCCAGCAGCTTGGACGTGATGGGACAATACACCGGGGAGCTGTTTTTT.

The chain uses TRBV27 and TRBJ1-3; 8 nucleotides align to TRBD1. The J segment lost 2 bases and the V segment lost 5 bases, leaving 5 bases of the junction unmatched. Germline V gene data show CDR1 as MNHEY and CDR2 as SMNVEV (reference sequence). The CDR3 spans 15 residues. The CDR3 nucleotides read TGTGCCAGCAGTCCGCTGGACAGGGCTGGAAACACCATATATTTT. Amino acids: CASSPLDRAGNTIYF.

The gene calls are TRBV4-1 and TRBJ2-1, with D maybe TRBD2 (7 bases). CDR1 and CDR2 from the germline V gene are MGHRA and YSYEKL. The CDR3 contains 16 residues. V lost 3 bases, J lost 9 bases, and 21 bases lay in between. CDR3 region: CASSQRDIGGTGEQFF. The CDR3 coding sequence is TGCGCCAGCAGCCAGAGGGACATCGGGGGGACCGGTGAGCAGTTCTTC.

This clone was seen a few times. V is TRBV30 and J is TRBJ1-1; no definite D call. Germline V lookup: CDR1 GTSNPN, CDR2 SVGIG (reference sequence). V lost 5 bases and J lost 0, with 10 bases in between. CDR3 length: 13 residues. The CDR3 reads CAWSRAVNTEAFF. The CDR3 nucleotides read TGTGCCTGGTCTAGGGCGGTGAACACTGAAGCTTTCTTT.

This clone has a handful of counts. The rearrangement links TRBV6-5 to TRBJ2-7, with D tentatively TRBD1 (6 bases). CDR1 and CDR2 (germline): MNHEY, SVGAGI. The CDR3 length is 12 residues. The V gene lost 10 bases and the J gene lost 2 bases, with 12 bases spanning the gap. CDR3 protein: CATRRTAYEQYF. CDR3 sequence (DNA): TGTGCCACCCGAAGGACAGCCTACGAGCAGTACTTC.

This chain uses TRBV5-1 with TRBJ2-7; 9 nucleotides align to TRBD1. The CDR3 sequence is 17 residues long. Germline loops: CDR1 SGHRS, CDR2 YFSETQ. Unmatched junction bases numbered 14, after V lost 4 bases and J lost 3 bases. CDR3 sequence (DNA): TGCGCCAGCAGCCTCTTTGGGACAGGGAATTCGGGCTACGAGCAGTACTTC. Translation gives CASSLFGTGNSGYEQYF.

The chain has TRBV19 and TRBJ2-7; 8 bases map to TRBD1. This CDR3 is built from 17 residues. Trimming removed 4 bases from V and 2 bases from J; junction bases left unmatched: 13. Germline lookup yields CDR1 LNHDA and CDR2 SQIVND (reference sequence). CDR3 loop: CASSSFVGRGLPYEQYF. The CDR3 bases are TGTGCCAGTAGTAGCTTTGTCGGCAGGGGGCTCCCCTACGAGCAGTACTTC.

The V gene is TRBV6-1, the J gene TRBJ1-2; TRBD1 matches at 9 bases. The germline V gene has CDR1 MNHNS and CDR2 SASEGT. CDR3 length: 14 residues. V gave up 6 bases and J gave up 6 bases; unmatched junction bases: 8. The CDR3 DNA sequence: TGTGCCAGCAGGGGACAGGGTCAAGCCCATGGCTACACCTTC. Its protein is CASRGQGQAHGYTF.

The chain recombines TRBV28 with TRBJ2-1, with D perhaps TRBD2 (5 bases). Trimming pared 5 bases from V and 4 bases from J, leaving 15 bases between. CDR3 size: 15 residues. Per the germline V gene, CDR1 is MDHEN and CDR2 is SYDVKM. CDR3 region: CASSPLRGFYNEQFF. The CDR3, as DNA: TGTGCCAGCAGTCCCCTTCGGGGATTTTACAATGAGCAGTTCTTC.

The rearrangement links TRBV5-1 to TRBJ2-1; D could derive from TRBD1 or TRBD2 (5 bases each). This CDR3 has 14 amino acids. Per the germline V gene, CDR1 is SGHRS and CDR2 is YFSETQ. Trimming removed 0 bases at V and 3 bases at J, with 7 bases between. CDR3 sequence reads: CASSLGDHYNEQFF. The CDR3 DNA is TGCGCCAGCAGCTTGGGGGACCACTACAATGAGCAGTTCTTC.

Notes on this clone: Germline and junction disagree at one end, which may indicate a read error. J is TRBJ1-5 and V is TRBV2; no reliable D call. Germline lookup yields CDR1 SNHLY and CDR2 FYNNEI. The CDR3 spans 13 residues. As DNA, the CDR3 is TGTGCCAGCACTGAACAAGTTCAGCAGCCCCAGCATTTT. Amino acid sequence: CASTEQVQQPQHF.

CDR3 protein: CARRDTPRDEQFF. The CDR3 coding sequence is TGTGCCAGGAGGGACACTCCTCGGGATGAGCAGTTCTTC. This chain connects TRBV28 to TRBJ2-1, with a tentative D call TRBD1 (6 bases). The CDR3 totals 13 residues. Germline V gene lookup returns CDR1 MDHEN and CDR2 SYDVKM. V was trimmed by 9 bases and J by 8 bases, leaving 17 bases between them.

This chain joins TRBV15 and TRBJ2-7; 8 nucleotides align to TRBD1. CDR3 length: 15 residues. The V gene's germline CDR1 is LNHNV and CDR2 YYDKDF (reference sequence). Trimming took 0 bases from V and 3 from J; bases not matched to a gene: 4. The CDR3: CATSRDTGGNYEQYF. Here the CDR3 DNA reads TGTGCCACCAGCAGAGATACAGGGGGGAACTACGAGCAGTACTTC.

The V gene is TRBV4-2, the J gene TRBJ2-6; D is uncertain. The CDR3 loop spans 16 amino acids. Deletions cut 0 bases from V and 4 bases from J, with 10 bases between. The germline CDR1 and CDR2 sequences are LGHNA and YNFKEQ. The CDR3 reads CASSQDTRSGANVLTF. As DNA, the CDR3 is TGTGCCAGCAGCCAAGATACCCGGTCCGGGGCCAACGTCCTGACTTTC.

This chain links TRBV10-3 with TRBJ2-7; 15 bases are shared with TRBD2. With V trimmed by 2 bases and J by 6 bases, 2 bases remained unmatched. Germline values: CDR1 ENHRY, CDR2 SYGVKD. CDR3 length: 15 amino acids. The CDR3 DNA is TGTGCCATCAGTGAGAAGGGACTAGCGGGAGGCGAGCAGTACTTC. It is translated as CAISEKGLAGGEQYF.

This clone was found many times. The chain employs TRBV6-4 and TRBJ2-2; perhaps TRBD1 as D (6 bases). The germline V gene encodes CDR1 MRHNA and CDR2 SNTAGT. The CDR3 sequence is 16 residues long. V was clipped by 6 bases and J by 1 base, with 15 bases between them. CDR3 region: CASSVSGDLNTGELFF. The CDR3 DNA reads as TGTGCCAGCAGCGTATCAGGGGATCTGAACACCGGGGAGCTGTTTTTT.

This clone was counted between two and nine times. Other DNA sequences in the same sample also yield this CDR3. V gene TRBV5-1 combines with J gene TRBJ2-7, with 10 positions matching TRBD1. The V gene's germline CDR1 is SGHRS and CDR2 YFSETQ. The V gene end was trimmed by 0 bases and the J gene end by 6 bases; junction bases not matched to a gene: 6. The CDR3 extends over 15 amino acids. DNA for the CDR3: TGCGCCAGCAGCTTGGGGGACAGGGACAGGGGCGAGCAGTACTTC. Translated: CASSLGDRDRGEQYF.

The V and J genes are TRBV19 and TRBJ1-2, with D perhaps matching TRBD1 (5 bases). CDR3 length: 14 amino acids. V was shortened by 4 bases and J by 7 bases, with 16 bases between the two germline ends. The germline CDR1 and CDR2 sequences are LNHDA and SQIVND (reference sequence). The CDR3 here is CASSRDSRLGGYTF. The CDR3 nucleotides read TGTGCCAGTAGTAGAGACAGCCGCCTTGGTGGCTACACCTTC.

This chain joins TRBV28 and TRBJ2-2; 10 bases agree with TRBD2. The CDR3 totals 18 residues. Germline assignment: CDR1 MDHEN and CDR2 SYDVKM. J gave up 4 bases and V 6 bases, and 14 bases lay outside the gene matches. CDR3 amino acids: CASRTNGASGSFTGELFF. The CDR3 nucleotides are TGTGCCAGCAGAACGAACGGGGCTAGCGGGAGCTTCACCGGGGAGCTGTTTTTT.

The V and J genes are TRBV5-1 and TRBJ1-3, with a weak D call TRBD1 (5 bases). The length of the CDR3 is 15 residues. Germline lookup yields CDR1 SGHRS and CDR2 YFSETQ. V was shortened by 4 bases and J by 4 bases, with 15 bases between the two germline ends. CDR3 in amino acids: CASSLTGTTGNTIYF. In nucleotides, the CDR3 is TGCGCCAGCAGCCTAACGGGGACTACAGGAAACACCATATATTTT.

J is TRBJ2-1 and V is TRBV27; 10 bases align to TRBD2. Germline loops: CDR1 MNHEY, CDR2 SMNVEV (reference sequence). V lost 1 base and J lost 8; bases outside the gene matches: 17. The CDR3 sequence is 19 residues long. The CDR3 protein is CASSLLVEREGRGVHEQFF. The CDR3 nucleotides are TGTGCCAGCAGTTTATTGGTGGAGCGGGAGGGCCGAGGGGTACATGAGCAGTTCTTC.

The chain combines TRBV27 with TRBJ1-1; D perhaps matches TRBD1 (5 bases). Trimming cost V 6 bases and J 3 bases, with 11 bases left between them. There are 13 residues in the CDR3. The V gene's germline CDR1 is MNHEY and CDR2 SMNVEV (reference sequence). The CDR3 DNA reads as TGTGCCAGCAGGGGGCAGCTAGACACTGAAGCTTTCTTT. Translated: CASRGQLDTEAFF.

The CDR3 sequence is CASSGLANTEAFF. CDR3 DNA sequence: TGTGCCAGCAGTGGATTAGCGAACACTGAAGCTTTCTTT. V gene TRBV25-1 combines with J gene TRBJ1-1; D is ambiguous. This CDR3 has 13 amino acids. Germline assignment: CDR1 MGHDK and CDR2 SYGVNS. Deletions cut 4 bases from V and 1 base from J, with 7 bases between.

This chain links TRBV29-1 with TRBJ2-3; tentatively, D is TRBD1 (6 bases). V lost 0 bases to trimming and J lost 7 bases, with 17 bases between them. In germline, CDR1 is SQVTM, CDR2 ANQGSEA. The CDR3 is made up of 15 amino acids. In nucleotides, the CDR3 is TGCAGCGTTGAAGATCTTCAGACAGGCGGAAATACGCAGTATTTT. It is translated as CSVEDLQTGGNTQYF.

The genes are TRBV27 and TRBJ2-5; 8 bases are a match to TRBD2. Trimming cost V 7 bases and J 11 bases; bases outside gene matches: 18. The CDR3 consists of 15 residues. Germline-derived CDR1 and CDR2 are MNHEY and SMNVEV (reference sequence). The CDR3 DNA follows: TGTGCCAGCATGTCGCTAAGCTCCCGGGGGGGGGAGCAGTACTTC. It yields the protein CASMSLSSRGGEQYF.

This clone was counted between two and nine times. CDR3 in DNA: TGTGCCAGCAGCTTGGCCGGGACGGTGAACACCGGGGAGCTGTTTTTT. It is translated as CASSLAGTVNTGELFF. This chain links TRBV7-9 with TRBJ2-2; D may match TRBD1 or TRBD2 (5 bases each). The V and J ends lost 3 bases and 1 base respectively, with 12 bases between them. Germline-derived CDR1 and CDR2 are SEHNR and FQNEAQ (reference sequence). CDR3 size: 16 residues. Using reference TRBV7-9 and TRBJ2-2 for the parts outside the CDR3, the full variable domain is DTGVSQNPRHKITKRGQNVTFRCDPISEHNRLYWYRQTLGQGPEFLTYFQNEAQLEKSRLLSDRFSAERPKGSFSTLEIQRTEQGDSAMYLCASSLAGTVNTGELFFGEGSRLTVL.

The CDR3 DNA follows: TGTGCCAGTATGTCCACAGCAGATACGCAGTATTTT. As protein: CASMSTADTQYF. The J gene is TRBJ2-3, the V gene TRBV19, with D uncertain. The length of the CDR3 is 12 residues. The V end lost 7 bases, the J end lost 4 bases, and 9 bases lay between the germline ends. Germline CDR1 LNHDA, CDR2 SQIVND (reference sequence).

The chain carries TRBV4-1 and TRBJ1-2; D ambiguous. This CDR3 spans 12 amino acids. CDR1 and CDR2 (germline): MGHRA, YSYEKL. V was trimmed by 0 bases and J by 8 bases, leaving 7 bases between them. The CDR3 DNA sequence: TGCGCCAGCAGCCAAGATTTAGGGGGCTACACCTTC. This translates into CASSQDLGGYTF.